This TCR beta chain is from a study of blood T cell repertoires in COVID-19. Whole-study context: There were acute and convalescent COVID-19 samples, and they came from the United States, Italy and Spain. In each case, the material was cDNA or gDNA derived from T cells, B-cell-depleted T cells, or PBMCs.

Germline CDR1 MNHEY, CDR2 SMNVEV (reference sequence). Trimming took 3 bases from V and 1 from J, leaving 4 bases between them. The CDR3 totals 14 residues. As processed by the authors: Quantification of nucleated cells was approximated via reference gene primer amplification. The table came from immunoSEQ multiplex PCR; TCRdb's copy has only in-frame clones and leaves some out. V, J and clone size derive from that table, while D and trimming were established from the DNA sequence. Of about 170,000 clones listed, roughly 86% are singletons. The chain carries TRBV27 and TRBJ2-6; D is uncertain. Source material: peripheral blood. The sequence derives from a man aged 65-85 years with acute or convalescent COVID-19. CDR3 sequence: CASSFQSGANVLTF. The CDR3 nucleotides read TGTGCCAGCAGTTTCCAGTCTGGGGCCAACGTCCTGACTTTC.